This TCR beta chain was captured in a study of shared T cell receptors in the human thymus. As regards this clone: Other DNA sequences in this sample translate to the same CDR3.

The repertoire was sequenced with immunoSEQ multiplex PCR; TCRdb's copy has only in-frame clones and lacks some. This sample has 550,000 to 800,000 clones, with approximately 85% found just once. The same sample was also studied in work on human thymus T cells. According to that study: Resected material from corrective heart surgery provided the thymus tissue analysed. V and J gene usage appeared biased in thymic and blood repertoires. Highly overlapping thymic repertoires among unrelated individuals were reported in related research.

Sequencing was carried out using thymocytes. This receptor was obtained from a girl under three years old with a congenital heart defect.

The chain's CDR3 is CASSYSPGQGNEQFF. For the CDR3, the DNA is TGTGCCAGCAGTTACTCGCCGGGACAGGGCAATGAGCAGTTCTTC. The chain employs TRBV6-5 and TRBJ2-1, with 9 bases lining up with TRBD1. J was trimmed by 6 bases and V by 0 bases; bases with no gene match: 3. Germline CDR1 is MNHEY and CDR2 is SVGAGI. This CDR3 region has 15 residues.